The present T cell receptor beta chain was sequenced within a study of T-cell reconstitution after alpha-beta-depleted transplantation in children. Construction of the TCRbeta library involved unique molecular identifiers. MiXCR was run by TCRdb on the PCR reads, yielding one entry per CDR3 protein. The table includes about 600,000 distinct CDR3 sequences, about 10% detected once. The CDR3 extends over 14 amino acids. The germline CDR1 and CDR2 sequences are DFQATT and SNEGSKA (reference sequence). In its sample, this clonotype was seen many times. The input for sequencing was PBMCs from the stem cell graft donor, taken from the stem cell graft. The receptor comes from a human donor who donated a stem cell graft to a child with acute myeloid leukemia. The chain couples TRBV20-1 to TRBJ2-1; the match to TRBD2 covers 11 bases. CDR3 region: CRADSGRAYNEQFF. The CDR3 region has the DNA TGCAGAGCTGATAGCGGGAGGGCCTACAATGAGCAGTTCTTC.